The next 4 T cell receptor beta chains were all read from a single sample in a study of response to subunit inactivated influenza vaccine (dated by TCRdb to 2016 to 2018). The library relied on RT-PCR. Sequencing instrument: Illumina HiSeq 2500. The public reads were reprocessed in TCRdb via fastp at Q25 and MiXCR, keeping in-frame beta chains. Rows with a matching CDR3 protein are joined into one entry that keeps the most common DNA and genes. The sample yields roughly 500,000 distinct CDR3 sequences; 25% were counted once. Over 1.5% of the sample lies in the top ten. Sequencing was performed on CD4+ T cells sorted from PBMCs, taken less than 6 days after vaccination. The receptors come from a man aged 50-59 years who received an inactivated influenza vaccine. Donor details come from another sample of the same person, matched by shared clones.

This clonotype was seen more than once but under ten times. CDR3: CASSQGLYRGEQFF. CDR3 DNA: TGTGCCAGCAGCCAGGGACTTTACCGGGGTGAGCAGTTCTTC. The genes are TRBV7-9 and TRBJ2-1; tentatively, D is TRBD2 (6 bases). This CDR3 has 14 residues. CDR1 is SEHNR and CDR2 is FQNEAQ in the germline V gene (reference sequence). Deletions cut 5 bases from V and 9 bases from J, with 17 bases between.

A few counts support this clonotype. The chain joins TRBV20-1 to TRBJ2-7, with D possibly matching TRBD1 (5 bases). Trimming stripped 1 base from V and 3 bases from J, with 13 bases between. Germline assignment: CDR1 DFQATT and CDR2 SNEGSKA (reference sequence). The CDR3 sequence is 14 residues long. CDR3 loop: CSARVPGQIYEQYF. CDR3 nucleotides: TGCAGTGCTAGAGTTCCAGGGCAAATCTACGAGCAGTACTTC.

The chain uses TRBV11-1 and TRBJ2-6, with D perhaps given as TRBD1 or TRBD2 (5 bases each). CDR3 length: 19 residues. CDR1 and CDR2 from the germline V gene are SGHAT and FQDESV (reference sequence). V was shortened by 2 bases and J by 6 bases, with 23 bases between the two germline ends. The CDR3 sequence is CASSLRGAGTGLEANVLTF. DNA for the CDR3: TGTGCCAGCAGCTTAAGGGGCGCAGGGACCGGGTTGGAGGCCAACGTCCTGACTTTC.

The chain links TRBV6-5 to TRBJ1-5, with D unclear. V lost 2 bases and J lost 0, with 5 bases in between. This CDR3 has 14 amino acids. Per the germline V gene, CDR1 is MNHEY and CDR2 is SVGAGI. The CDR3 coding sequence is TGTGCCAGCAGTTACGCCCGTAGCAATCAGCCCCAGCATTTT. Amino acids: CASSYARSNQPQHF.